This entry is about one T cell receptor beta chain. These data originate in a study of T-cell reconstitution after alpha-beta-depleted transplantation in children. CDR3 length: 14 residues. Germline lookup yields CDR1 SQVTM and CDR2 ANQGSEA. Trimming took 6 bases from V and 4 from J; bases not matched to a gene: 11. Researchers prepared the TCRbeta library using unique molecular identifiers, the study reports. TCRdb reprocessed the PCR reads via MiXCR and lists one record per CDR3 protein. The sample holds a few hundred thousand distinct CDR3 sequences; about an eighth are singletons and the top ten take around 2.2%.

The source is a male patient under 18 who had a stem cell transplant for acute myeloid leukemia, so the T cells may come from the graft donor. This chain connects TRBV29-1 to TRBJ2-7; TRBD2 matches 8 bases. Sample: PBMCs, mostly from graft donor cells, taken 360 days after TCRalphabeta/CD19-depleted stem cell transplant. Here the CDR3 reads CSVGGRPYLYEQYF. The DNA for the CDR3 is TGCAGCGTCGGCGGGAGGCCCTACTTGTACGAGCAGTACTTC.